The sequence of this T cell receptor (beta chain) was determined in a study of tumor-infiltrating lymphocytes in oesophageal squamous cell carcinoma. TCRdb reprocessed the PCR reads via MiXCR and lists one record per CDR3 protein. The sample has about 15,000 distinct CDR3 sequences, around 50% seen once; the top ten hold around 35%. This CDR3 region has 16 residues. V was shortened by 1 base and J by 0 bases, with 12 bases between the two germline ends. Sequencing was done on a sample of esophageal tumor tissue. The rearrangement joins TRBV6-7 to TRBJ1-1; unclear D gene. TRBV6-7 counts as an open reading frame of uncertain function. The clonotype was recovered from a female donor with esophageal squamous cell carcinoma. The CDR3, as DNA: TGTGCCAGCAGTTACTTTCCCCAGGCTATGAACACTGAAGCTTTCTTT. This codes for CASSYFPQAMNTEAFF.